Shown below are 27 T cell receptor beta chains from a single sample sequenced in a study of T-cell memory formation after mild COVID-19. TCRdb used MiXCR to reprocess the 5' RACE reads, holding one entry per CDR3 protein. The repertoire holds approximately 480,000 distinct CDR3 sequences, 15% to 20% seen once, with around an eighth in the top ten. Sequencing was carried out using PBMCs or a T cell subset sorted from them (not recorded which). These receptors were taken from an adult woman who had mild COVID-19 (a few samples of this study predate the infection). Cell type and time point are not known.

In this sample, this clonotype turned up a few times. This chain uses TRBV5-4 with TRBJ2-1; TRBD2 is a possible D gene (6 bases). CDR1 SGHNT and CDR2 YYREEE come from the germline V gene (reference sequence). V was pared by 5 bases and J by 3 bases, with 9 bases between. The CDR3 covers 13 residues. CDR3 bases: TGTGCCAGCAGGGACGGGAGCTACAATGAGCAGTTCTTC. Translated, it gives CASRDGSYNEQFF.

V and J are TRBV29-1 and TRBJ2-3; D uncertain. The ends were cut back, 7 bases at V and 2 bases at J, with 7 bases in the middle. CDR1 is SQVTM and CDR2 is ANQGSEA in the germline V gene. This CDR3 has 11 residues. The CDR3 DNA follows: TGCAGCGCCTCCCTCACAGATACGCAGTATTTT. It specifies CSASLTDTQYF.

This clonotype was detected a few times. This rearrangement joins TRBV12-3 or TRBV12-4 to TRBJ2-1; a weak D match, TRBD2 (6 bases). This CDR3 is built from 17 residues. V lost 6 bases and J lost 8, with 26 bases in between. CDR3 residues: CASSPPGGYLVKHEQFF. The CDR3 DNA follows: TGTGCCAGCAGCCCCCCTGGGGGGTATCTAGTTAAGCATGAGCAGTTCTTC.

This clonotype occurred a few times. The chain has TRBV5-1 and TRBJ2-7, with a tentative D call TRBD2 (6 bases). Trimming removed 3 bases at V and 11 bases at J, with 15 bases between. The V gene's germline CDR1 is SGHRS and CDR2 YFSETQ. This CDR3 comprises 12 residues. In DNA, the CDR3 is TGCGCCAGCAGCTCACCCCCGGGGGAGGAGTACTTC. Translated: CASSSPPGEEYF.

Many counts were recorded for this clonotype. This sequence joins TRBV30 and TRBJ2-2; D gene uncertain. This CDR3 is built from 13 residues. V was cut by 2 bases and J by 7 bases, with 11 bases left in between. Germline loops: CDR1 GTSNPN, CDR2 SVGIG (reference sequence). CDR3 nucleotide sequence: TGTGCCTGGAGTTGGCAAGAGGTCGGGGAGCTGTTTTTT. Residues: CAWSWQEVGELFF.

This clonotype has more than one count but fewer than ten. V and J are TRBV11-1 and TRBJ2-1, with 12 bases matching TRBD2. CDR3 length: 22 amino acids. The V and J ends lost 2 bases and 4 bases, in that order; junction bases with no gene match: 21. Germline V gene sequence: CDR1 SGHAT, CDR2 FQDESV (reference sequence). The DNA for the CDR3 is TGTGCCAGCAGCTTACAGACAGGCGTCCCACTAGCGGGAGGCCCCCATTACAATGAGCAGTTCTTC. Its translation: CASSLQTGVPLAGGPHYNEQFF.

In its sample, this clonotype was seen a few times. This chain uses TRBV12-3 or TRBV12-4 with TRBJ1-5; D is uncertain. The CDR3 loop spans 12 amino acids. The germline V and J ends were trimmed by 5 bases and 5 bases, with 7 bases remaining between them. The CDR3 DNA is TGTGCCAGCAGTCCAACATATCAGCCCCAGCATTTT. Its translation is CASSPTYQPQHF.

This clonotype was seen a few times. This chain joins TRBV29-1 and TRBJ1-1; D gene uncertain. V was trimmed by 4 bases and J by 13 bases, leaving 22 bases between them. This CDR3 has 13 amino acids. CDR1 is SQVTM and CDR2 is ANQGSEA in the germline V gene. In DNA form, the CDR3 reads TGCAGCGTTGGGCAGCGGCAGGCGTTATTCGATTTCTTT. Translated, it gives CSVGQRQALFDFF.

The chain joins TRBV9 to TRBJ2-7; a weak D match, TRBD2 (6 bases). CDR1 SGDLS and CDR2 YYNGEE come from the germline V gene. Trimming stripped 0 bases from V and 3 bases from J, with 10 bases between. There are 14 residues in the CDR3. Written as DNA, the CDR3 is TGTGCCAGCAGCGTAGGTGGAGGGTTCTACGAGCAGTACTTC. Encoded protein: CASSVGGGFYEQYF.

As concerns this clonotype: A much more abundant neighbour one base away suggests this may be a read error. The V gene is TRBV11-3, the J gene TRBJ1-2; unclear D gene. Per the germline V gene, CDR1 is SGHNT and CDR2 is YENEEA. CDR3 length: 14 amino acids. CDR3 DNA: TGTGCCAGCAGCTTAGGTGGCAGTAACTGTGGCTACACCTTC. Translated, it gives CASSLGGSNCGYTF.

This clonotype was observed a few times. The chain combines TRBV12-3 or TRBV12-4 with TRBJ2-1, with unresolved D. Deletions cut 6 bases from V and 12 bases from J, with 18 bases between. The CDR3 sequence is 13 residues long. The CDR3 DNA reads TGTGCCAGCAGCCACCTGACGGACGATCCGCAGTTCTTC. Translating gives CASSHLTDDPQFF.

This chain joins TRBV6-5 and TRBJ1-5; the D gene is possibly TRBD1 (5 bases). Germline CDR1 MNHEY, CDR2 SVGAGI. The V gene lost 2 bases and the J gene lost 6 bases, with 11 bases spanning the gap. The CDR3 totals 14 residues. Here the CDR3 reads CASSYKTAAQPQHF. As DNA, the CDR3 is TGTGCCAGCAGTTACAAGACAGCGGCTCAGCCCCAGCATTTT.

This clonotype was seen at least ten times. The CDR3 reads CASSSRGHTEAFF. Here the CDR3 DNA reads TGTGCCAGCAGTTCTCGAGGCCACACTGAAGCTTTCTTT. This chain joins TRBV12-3 or TRBV12-4 and TRBJ1-1; D uncertain. V lost 4 bases and J lost 3, with 9 bases in between. The CDR3 contains 13 residues.

The V gene is TRBV10-3, the J gene TRBJ2-7; 11 positions match TRBD2. In germline, CDR1 is ENHRY, CDR2 SYGVKD. V lost 7 bases to trimming and J lost 5 bases; unmatched junction nucleotides: 4. The CDR3 contains 13 residues. The CDR3 bases are TGTGCCATCAAAACTAGCGGGAGTAACGAGCAGTACTTC. Translation: CAIKTSGSNEQYF.

This clonotype was found a few times. The chain combines TRBV7-2 with TRBJ2-3; 7 positions agree with TRBD2. V was clipped by 3 bases and J by 6 bases; unmatched bases: 6. This CDR3 spans 14 amino acids. The germline V gene has CDR1 SGHTA and CDR2 FQGNSA. CDR3 nucleotide sequence: TGTGCCAGCAGCTTGGCGGGGGTTTACGATACGCAGTATTTT. Its protein is CASSLAGVYDTQYF.

The chain combines TRBV4-2 with TRBJ1-2; no clear D. Trimming cost V 4 bases and J 8 bases, with 14 bases left between them. The CDR3 has 13 amino acids. Germline V lookup: CDR1 LGHNA, CDR2 YNFKEQ. The CDR3 region has the DNA TGTGCCAGCAGCCCGGGAACCGCTAAGGGCTACACCTTC. Translating gives CASSPGTAKGYTF.

This chain links TRBV18 with TRBJ1-2; D is ambiguous. V lost 2 bases, J lost 7 bases, and 17 bases lay in between. The CDR3 is 15 amino acids. Germline lookup yields CDR1 KGHSH and CDR2 LQKENI. The CDR3 DNA reads as TGTGCCAGCTCACCAGAAGTCGGATCGCGGGGTGGCTACACCTTC. This encodes CASSPEVGSRGGYTF.

This chain uses TRBV18 with TRBJ1-1, with D uncertain. CDR1 is KGHSH, CDR2 LQKENI, per germline. V gave up 2 bases and J gave up 0 bases, with 22 bases separating them. This CDR3 region has 19 residues. The CDR3 reads CASSPEVPLQIYLNTEAFF. CDR3 nucleotides: TGTGCCAGCTCACCAGAGGTCCCTCTTCAGATTTACCTGAACACTGAAGCTTTCTTT.

The chain is built from TRBV20-1 and TRBJ1-1; possibly TRBD1 for D (6 bases). This CDR3 contains 13 residues. V was pared by 6 bases and J by 0 bases, with 11 bases between. Germline assignment: CDR1 DFQATT and CDR2 SNEGSKA (reference sequence). CDR3 in DNA: TGCAGTGCAGGGGACACACTGAACACTGAAGCTTTCTTT. Its protein product is CSAGDTLNTEAFF.

The rearrangement uses TRBV2 and TRBJ2-1; 9 bases align to TRBD1. The germline V gene encodes CDR1 SNHLY and CDR2 FYNNEI. The CDR3 spans 15 residues. J gave up 8 bases and V 6 bases, and 11 bases lay outside the gene matches. As DNA, the CDR3 is TGTGCCAGCAGAGACACCGGGACAGGGTACGATGAGCAGTTCTTC. Translated, it gives CASRDTGTGYDEQFF. The full variable domain, rest sourced from reference TRBV2 and TRBJ2-1, is EPEVTQTPSHQVTQMGQEVILRCVPISNHLYFYWYRQILGQKVEFLVSFYNNEISEKSEIFDDQFSVERPDGSNFTLKIRSTKLEDSAMYFCASRDTGTGYDEQFFGPGTRLTVL.

V is TRBV3-1 and J is TRBJ1-2, with a tentative D call TRBD1 (5 bases). The CDR3 is made up of 14 amino acids. Between the trimmed V and J ends, which lost 0 bases and 4 bases, there was a span of 9 bases. The V gene's germline CDR1 is LGHDT and CDR2 YNNKEL (reference sequence). CDR3 sequence (DNA): TGTGCCAGCAGCCAAGAGGGACTGATCTATGGCTACACCTTC. It translates to CASSQEGLIYGYTF.

This clonotype was detected only a few times. The CDR3 sequence is CASSARTSGGANEQFF. CDR3 nucleotide sequence: TGCGCCAGCAGCGCCCGGACTAGCGGGGGGGCTAATGAGCAGTTCTTC. This chain uses TRBV5-1 with TRBJ2-1; 15 bases map to TRBD2. This CDR3 has 16 residues. Germline CDR1 is SGHRS and CDR2 is YFSETQ. Trimming at V came to 4 bases and at J to 7 bases, leaving 6 bases not matched to a gene.

The chain uses TRBV20-1 and TRBJ1-3, with D hard to call. With 5 bases removed from V and 0 bases from J, the gap between germline ends came to 20 bases. Germline V lookup: CDR1 DFQATT, CDR2 SNEGSKA (reference sequence). CDR3 length: 17 residues. In DNA form, the CDR3 reads TGCAGTGCTCACGGCGAGGAGGGCCCAAGCTCTGGAAACACCATATATTTT. This codes for CSAHGEEGPSSGNTIYF.

This rearrangement joins TRBV24-1 to TRBJ2-2; perhaps D is TRBD1 or TRBD2 (6 bases each). Per germline, CDR1 KGHDR and CDR2 SFDVKD. CDR3 length equals 16 residues. V lost 4 bases and J lost 4, with 15 bases in between. The DNA for the CDR3 is TGTGCCACCAGTGAATCAAAAGGGGGGATCACCGGGGAGCTGTTTTTT. Protein sequence: CATSESKGGITGELFF.

This chain uses TRBV24-1 with TRBJ2-7; 8 bases align to TRBD1. The V gene end was trimmed by 3 bases and the J gene end by 2 bases; junction bases not matched to a gene: 5. The CDR3 covers 15 residues. The germline V gene encodes CDR1 KGHDR and CDR2 SFDVKD. The CDR3 region has the DNA TGTGCCACCAGTGATACGGACAGGGCCCCCTACGAGCAGTACTTC. Translating gives CATSDTDRAPYEQYF.

The sample holds one count of this clonotype. The chain is built from TRBV20-1 and TRBJ2-7; TRBD2 matches at 14 bases. Trimming at V came to 6 bases and at J to 2 bases, leaving 9 bases not matched to a gene. CDR3 length equals 16 residues. The germline V gene encodes CDR1 DFQATT and CDR2 SNEGSKA (reference sequence). Here the CDR3 DNA reads TGCAGTGCCGAGGGACTAGCGGGAGTAAGGACCTACGAGCAGTACTTC. It codes for CSAEGLAGVRTYEQYF.

This clonotype was recorded at least ten times. The chain uses TRBV7-2 and TRBJ1-1; D ambiguous. The CDR3 length is 13 residues. CDR1 and CDR2 (germline): SGHTA, FQGNSA. V was trimmed by 0 bases and J by 5 bases, leaving 7 bases between them. The CDR3 is CASSLASQTEAFF. CDR3 DNA: TGTGCCAGCAGCTTAGCGTCTCAGACTGAAGCTTTCTTT.